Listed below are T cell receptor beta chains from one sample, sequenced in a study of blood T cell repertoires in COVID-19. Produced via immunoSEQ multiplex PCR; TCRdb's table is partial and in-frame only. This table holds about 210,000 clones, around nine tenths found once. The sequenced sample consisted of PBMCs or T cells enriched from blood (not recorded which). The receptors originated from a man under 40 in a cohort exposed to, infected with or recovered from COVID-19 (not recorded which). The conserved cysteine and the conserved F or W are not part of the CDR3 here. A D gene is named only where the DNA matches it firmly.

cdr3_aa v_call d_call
ASSLPGRQEQF TRBV7-3 .
ASSVLAAQDRGTEAF TRBV21-1 .
ASSWGQGFQETQY TRBV28 TRBD1
ASSSQREWSDTQY TRBV9 TRBD2
ASSSTQLAGGLVGELF TRBV7-9 TRBD2
ASSLTGVNSPLH TRBV7-3 .
SASRREANQPQH TRBV20-1 .
ASRVQGAKVGELF TRBV6-6 TRBD1
ASSPPGQGFTIY TRBV28 TRBD1
ASSNRQHSGNTIY TRBV7-9 .
ASSHARSYNEQF TRBV3-1/TRBV3-2 .
ASSPGQGLGGNTIY TRBV5-1 .
ASSLMGQTGQF TRBV28 .
ASSSGTSGRVTSEQF TRBV5-1 TRBD2
ASSLSTSSGNTIY TRBV7-2 .
ASSYWKETDGYT TRBV6-2/TRBV6-3 .
ANIPRGLAGGLPDEQF TRBV27 TRBD2
ASRKGTNSPLH TRBV19 .
SVDGGVGAF TRBV29-1 .
ASTIGTRGDTEAF TRBV11-2 .
ASSLAGNEQF TRBV11-2 .
ASSQGVTYEQY TRBV6-5 .
ASSLGGVRDTQY TRBV5-1 .
ASSVANPEGDMNTEAF TRBV9 .
ASTRGQTNEKLF TRBV16 .
ASSIAGTSTKGYT TRBV19 .
ASSKAREGVNYGYT TRBV19 .
ASSWTGVGEQF TRBV5-6 TRBD1
ASQKLAGVGQF TRBV21-1 .
ASSLDTGGETEAF TRBV5-8 TRBD1
AISGGRIGAYEQY TRBV10-3 .
ASSLDGQGNEKLF TRBV7-9 TRBD1